These T cell receptor beta chains were read from a single sample in a study of T cells after yellow fever vaccination. One entry per CDR3 protein, called by TCRdb with MiXCR from the 5' RACE reads. The sample lists about 580,000 distinct CDR3 sequences, less than 20% seen once, with around a sixth in the top ten. This material consisted of PBMCs, taken roughly 5 days after the first yellow fever vaccination. These receptors were obtained from a man aged 18 to 29 who received the YFV17D yellow fever vaccine. Each CDR3 is given with its conserved first and last residue. A D gene is named only where the DNA matches it firmly.

v_call	d_call	cdr3_aa
TRBV5-1	.	CASSLDGGSGATNEKLFF
TRBV7-9	.	CASRPQGIRAKNIQYF
TRBV6-1	TRBD1	CASSSPGQGETQYF
TRBV28	TRBD1	CASSLVRDREFF
TRBV20-1	.	CSARDRGGRETQYF
TRBV5-1	.	CASSMPLGPRELFF
TRBV4-1	.	CASSQGSLATRRNTIYF
TRBV7-9	.	CASSLAHLESIYGYTF
TRBV30	TRBD1	CAWMRDRGTDTQYF
TRBV7-2	.	CASSPLWADTQYF
TRBV7-9	.	CASSLWSEETQYF
TRBV28	.	CASNPSGNTEAFF
TRBV5-1	.	CASGSRGQADTQYF
TRBV20-1	.	CSAMLGAGYGYTF
TRBV7-2	.	CASSPWTLVQPQHF
TRBV5-1	.	CASSLRGSAFF
TRBV12-3/TRBV12-4	.	CASSLLGGRGDEQFF
TRBV27	.	CASSPIPQGPNQPQHF
TRBV3-1	.	CASSLYMINEQFF
TRBV5-1	TRBD2	CASSATSGGAPGELFF
TRBV7-2	.	CASSSRRGSYEQYF
TRBV12-3/TRBV12-4	.	CASRVRETQYF
TRBV6-1	.	CASNRLASSYNEQFF
TRBV12-3/TRBV12-4	.	CASRIAGSGANVLTF
TRBV7-9	TRBD2	CASSFLAGALQETQYF
TRBV6-1	.	CASRPKLEGANVLTF
TRBV9	.	CASSVAGDTGELFF
TRBV20-1	TRBD2	CSATGGKYNEQFF
TRBV12-5	.	CASGQGRVSYNEQFF
TRBV12-3/TRBV12-4	TRBD2	CASRYGLAETQYF
TRBV6-1	TRBD1	CASSQRGTAQETQYF
TRBV28	.	CASSLCRLGAEETQYF
TRBV19	.	CASSALGVAKNIQYF
TRBV12-3/TRBV12-4	.	CASRGLSSGNTIYF
TRBV5-1	.	CASSLALGNTEAFF
TRBV25-1	TRBD1	CASRGTGGLGYGYTF
TRBV7-9	.	CASSLYHRGDTQYF
TRBV5-1	.	CASSTGGGSYGYTF
TRBV5-1	.	CASRITVDIQYF
TRBV7-2	.	CASSFRGITYEQYF
TRBV7-2	.	CASSLGDGPNQPQHF
TRBV5-1	.	CASSRRSLPGRIGLGEAFF
TRBV19	TRBD1	CASSRRDRAGTDTQYF
TRBV20-1	TRBD2	CSAGPPPGTSGTYEQYF
TRBV30	TRBD1	CAWGTVQETQYF
TRBV4-1	.	CASSQVTDNSPLHF
TRBV7-8	.	CASTPRRGGTEAFF
TRBV25-1	.	CASTPLGGNTEAFF
TRBV5-1	TRBD1	CASSTTGVAANEQFF
TRBV20-1	.	CSAPRASAGTDTQYF
TRBV27	TRBD1	CASSPAGGNYNSPLHF
TRBV6-5	.	CASSYGQGNQYF
TRBV20-1	TRBD2	CSASGGASTQTLSTDTQYF
TRBV6-1	.	CASSPPPGAQPQHF
TRBV4-3	.	CASSPNSGATGELFF
TRBV6-1	.	CASTQTANTEAFF
TRBV28	.	CASSFRRGYNEQFF
TRBV2	.	CATRGDFNTGELFF
TRBV28	.	CASNVGLMNTEAFF
TRBV7-9	.	CASRGPPVAGVTQYF